This TCR beta chain comes out of a study of beta chain features in type 1 diabetes. About the research overall: Across the samples, around 110,000,000 sorted cells were examined in total. Study findings and constraints: In comparison with healthy donors, patients had naive, central memory and Treg TCRB repertoires that appeared more similar. Within each of all four CD4+ subsets, Type 1 diabetes patients had TCRB CDR3s that were moderately but significantly shorter.

The length of the CDR3 is 13 residues. In germline, CDR1 is SNHLY, CDR2 FYNNEI. V was cut by 7 bases and J by 2 bases, with 9 bases left in between. The study reverse transcribed the entire isolated RNA, so it sequenced expressed TCRB transcripts. TCRdb's table, derived via immunoSEQ multiplex PCR, lists solely in-frame clones and lacks some. The sample holds some 410,000 clones, about an eighth seen once. Sorted CD4+ subsets: naive, central memory, regulatory, stem cell-like memory (CD45RO/CCR7/CD25/CD127/CD95/CD27 panel). This clone was seen a handful of times. The antigen is unknown. The rearrangement joins TRBV2 to TRBJ2-1, with no clear D. The sequence was obtained from a woman between 18 and 29 years old in good health. Sequenced material: naive CD4+ T cells from blood. This CDR3 reads CASMARTYNEQFF. CDR3 coding DNA: TGTGCCAGCATGGCAAGGACCTACAATGAGCAGTTCTTC.